This T cell receptor (beta chain) was recorded in a study of CD4 and CD8 cells across lung adenocarcinoma regions. The CDR3 is 13 amino acids. Per the germline V gene, CDR1 is MNHNS and CDR2 is SASEGT. J lost 2 bases, V lost 6 bases, and 2 bases had no gene match. MiXCR, run by TCRdb on the PCR reads, gives a single entry per CDR3 protein. This sample has about 23,000 distinct CDR3 sequences, with roughly half found just once. Localized lung adenocarcinoma, a non-small cell lung cancer, affected the donors. Sequenced input: CD4+ T cells from the center of a lung tumor. This chain uses TRBV6-1 with TRBJ2-5, with 8 positions matching TRBD2. This TCR derives from a male donor with lung adenocarcinoma. The CD4 and CD8 labels of this study may be unreliable. The chain's CDR3 is CASRGLVQETQYF. CDR3 nucleotide sequence: TGTGCCAGCAGGGGACTAGTTCAAGAGACCCAGTACTTC.